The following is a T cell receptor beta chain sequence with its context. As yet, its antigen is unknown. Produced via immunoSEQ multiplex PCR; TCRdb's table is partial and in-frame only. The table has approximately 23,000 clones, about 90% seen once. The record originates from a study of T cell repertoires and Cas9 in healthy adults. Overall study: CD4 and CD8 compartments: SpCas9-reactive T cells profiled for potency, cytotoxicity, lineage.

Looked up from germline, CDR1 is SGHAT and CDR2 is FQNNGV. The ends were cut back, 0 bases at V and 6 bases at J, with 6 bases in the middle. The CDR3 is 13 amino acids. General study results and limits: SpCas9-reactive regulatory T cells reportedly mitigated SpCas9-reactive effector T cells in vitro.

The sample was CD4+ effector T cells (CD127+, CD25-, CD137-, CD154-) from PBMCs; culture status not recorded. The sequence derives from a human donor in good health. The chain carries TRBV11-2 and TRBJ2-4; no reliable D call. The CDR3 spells CASSLDLRNIQYF. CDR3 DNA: TGTGCCAGCAGCTTAGATCTCAGAAACATTCAGTACTTC.